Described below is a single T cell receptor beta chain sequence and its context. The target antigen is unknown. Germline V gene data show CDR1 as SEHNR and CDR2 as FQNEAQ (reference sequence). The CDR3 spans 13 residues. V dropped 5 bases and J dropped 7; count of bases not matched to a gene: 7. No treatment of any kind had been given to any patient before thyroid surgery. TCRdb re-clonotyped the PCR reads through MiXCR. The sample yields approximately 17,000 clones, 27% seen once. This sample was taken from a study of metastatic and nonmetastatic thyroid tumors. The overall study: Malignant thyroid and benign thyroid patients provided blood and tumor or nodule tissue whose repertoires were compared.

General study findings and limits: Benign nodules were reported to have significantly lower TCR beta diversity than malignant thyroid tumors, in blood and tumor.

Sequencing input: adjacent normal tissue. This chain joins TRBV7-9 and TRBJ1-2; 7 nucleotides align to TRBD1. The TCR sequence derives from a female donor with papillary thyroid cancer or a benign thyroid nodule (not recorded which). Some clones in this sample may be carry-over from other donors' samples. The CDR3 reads CASSRDRGIGYTF. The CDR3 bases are TGTGCCAGCAGCCGGGACAGAGGGATTGGCTACACCTTC.